This TCR beta chain was retrieved from a study of identifying expanded T cells in peripheral blood. Trimming removed 5 bases from V and 8 bases from J; junction bases left unmatched: 8. Germline loops: CDR1 LNHDA, CDR2 SQIVND (reference sequence). This CDR3 comprises 15 residues. Study outcomes and limitations: Differentially abundant clones: 1 to 1.5 between replicates, 16.4 at approximately two weeks, over 18 at four. Across healthy donors, higher total template counts meant significantly greater approximately two-week count variance.

On this clone itself: Its antigen remains unknown.

TCRdb's copy holds only in-frame clones and misses some; the assay was immunoSEQ multiplex PCR. The table includes 65,000 to 95,000 clones, 84% detected once. Collection occurred without any documented infections or immune events in donors. The rearrangement links TRBV19 to TRBJ1-5, with TRBD1 identical over 11 bases. Sequenced: blood. The TCR sequence derives from a person between 18 and 75 years old in good health. The CDR3 loop reads CASSSGTGGREPQHF. DNA for the CDR3: TGTGCCAGTAGTTCCGGGACAGGGGGTAGGGAGCCCCAGCATTTT.